This T cell receptor (beta chain) was recorded in a study of beta chain features in type 1 diabetes. For the study at large: Investigators examined roughly 99,000,000 sorted cells across all samples.

Sequencing targeted expressed TCRB transcripts, as all isolated RNA had been reverse transcribed. The protocol was immunoSEQ multiplex PCR, while the TCRdb copy is restricted to in-frame clones and leaves out a portion. The sample carries some 700,000 clones, over 10% recorded once. Per the germline V gene, CDR1 is SGHTA and CDR2 is FQGNSA. CDR3 size: 16 residues. The V end was cut by 1 base, the J end by 2 bases, with 13 bases between. This clone showed up just once. Its target is not known. Broader study findings: Patients' naive, central memory and Treg TCRB repertoires seemed closer to one another than those of healthy donors. TCRB CDR3s were moderately but significantly shorter in Type 1 diabetes patients in all four CD4+ subsets.

Sequencing was performed on naive CD4+ T cells from blood. The clonotype comes from a man between 18 and 29 years old with type 1 diabetes. The chain employs TRBV7-2 and TRBJ2-3; weak D call: TRBD1 (5 bases). Written as DNA, the CDR3 is TGTGCCAGCAGCTTAGTTCATGACAGCCACACAGATACGCAGTATTTT. As protein: CASSLVHDSHTDTQYF.